What follows describes a single TCR beta chain. Here immunoSEQ multiplex PCR was the method, and the copy in TCRdb shows in-frame clones only, minus some. The sample lists 80,000 to 95,000 clones; about 76% were seen once. These data are taken from a study of cytotoxic CD8 clonotypes in ibrutinib-treated CLL. Study as a whole: Overall, around 25 responses were partial and 2 complete; following median around 68 months, roughly 14 patients stayed remitted and approximately 12 progressed. Response sampling came at median 12 months of treatment, ranging about 6 to 40 months.

The CDR3 sequence is 12 residues long. CDR1 is SGHTA and CDR2 is FQGNSA in the germline V gene. This specimen was PBMCs, taken after 12 months of ibrutinib treatment. The V gene is TRBV7-2, the J gene TRBJ2-5; the D gene is possibly TRBD1 (6 bases). The J call could be wrong; TRBJ2-7 is a better fit for the DNA end. This TCR was sampled from a human donor with chronic lymphocytic leukemia. The CDR3 coding sequence is TGTGCCACAGGGGCCCTCCCCTACGAGCAGTACTTC. The encoded protein is CATGALPYEQYF.